This TCR beta chain was profiled in a study of blood T cell repertoires in COVID-19. Study summary: From T cells, B-cell-depleted T cells, or PBMCs came the material, which was cDNA or gDNA.

V was cut by 3 bases and J by 0 bases, with 9 bases left in between. This CDR3 has 16 residues. The germline V gene encodes CDR1 MNHEY and CDR2 SVGAGI. Profiling relied on immunoSEQ multiplex PCR, and the TCRdb table lists in-frame clones only, not all of them. The sample consists of 150,000 to 200,000 clones, approximately 86% of them appearing once. This sequence was found in a man in his sixties with COVID-19, enrolled during active disease. The chain links TRBV6-5 to TRBJ2-6; D call uncertain. What was sequenced was peripheral blood. CDR3: CASSYGFNSGANVLTF. In DNA form, the CDR3 reads TGTGCCAGCAGTTATGGCTTCAACTCTGGGGCCAACGTCCTGACTTTC.